The sequence of this T cell receptor beta chain was determined in a study of T cell responses to AZD1222 COVID-19 vaccine. Study-wide background: The study pooled second doses at about 4 or about 12 weeks. Findings of the study overall: Spike-specific TCR depth and breadth grew after two AZD1222 doses. Nearly half of unique spike-specific TCRs reportedly avoided B.1.351 and B.1.1.7 mutated regions.

Measured with immunoSEQ multiplex PCR; TCRdb has only the in-frame clones, and not every one. This table holds roughly 42,000 clones, less than 85% found once. This clone occurred once. The antigen remains undetermined. V lost 0 bases and J 2 bases, leaving 14 bases between the germline ends. The CDR3 consists of 16 residues. Germline V CDR1 and CDR2: SGHNT, YYREEE (reference sequence). This TCR was sampled from an adult in good health. The rearrangement joins TRBV5-4 to TRBJ2-5; perhaps TRBD2 as D (7 bases). Sequencing was performed on peripheral blood, taken on day 0 of AZD1222 vaccination. The CDR3 nucleotides read TGTGCCAGCAGCTTGGAGGGGGGGCTGAGGCAAGAGACCCAGTACTTC. Amino acid sequence: CASSLEGGLRQETQYF.